The 19 T cell receptor beta chains listed next were all sequenced from one sample in a study of blood T cell repertoires in COVID-19. This table comes from immunoSEQ multiplex PCR, and its TCRdb copy is limited to in-frame clones, with some not included. The table includes about 70,000 clones, more than 75% detected once. Sequences were obtained from peripheral blood. The receptors here all came from a woman older than 75 with active or convalescent COVID-19.

This clone was counted once. CDR3: CASSPSRGTGNTEAFF. The CDR3 region has the DNA TGCGCCAGCAGCCCCAGTCGGGGGACAGGGAACACTGAAGCTTTCTTT. The chain couples TRBV4-3 to TRBJ1-1; 8 bases align to TRBD1. The V segment lost 4 bases and the J segment 1 base; nucleotides outside the gene matches: 8. The germline V gene encodes CDR1 LGHNA and CDR2 YSLEER. The CDR3 extends over 16 amino acids.

The gene calls are TRBV30 and TRBJ1-4; D is unclear. V lost 0 bases and J lost 5, with 7 bases in between. The CDR3 has 13 residues. Germline loops: CDR1 GTSNPN, CDR2 SVGIG (reference sequence). This chain's CDR3 is CAWSVRGNEKLFF. CDR3 DNA: TGTGCCTGGAGTGTCCGGGGAAATGAAAAACTGTTTTTT.

V usage is TRBV27 and J usage is TRBJ2-3; 8 bases align to TRBD2. The CDR3 runs 19 residues. V lost 3 bases and J lost 8; bases outside the gene matches: 22. Per the germline V gene, CDR1 is MNHEY and CDR2 is SMNVEV (reference sequence). For the CDR3, the DNA is TGTGCCAGCAGTTTTGCGTCATCGGGGGTCGGGGGGGCCCTCGGTACGCAGTATTTT. Its protein product is CASSFASSGVGGALGTQYF.

This chain connects TRBV19 to TRBJ1-2, with 8 bases matching TRBD1. Germline lookup yields CDR1 LNHDA and CDR2 SQIVND (reference sequence). The CDR3 extends over 13 amino acids. With 6 bases clipped from V and 5 bases from J, the junction kept 5 bases outside the gene matches. CDR3 sequence (DNA): TGTGCCAGTAGGTCGGACAGGGAATATGGCTACACCTTC. This sequence encodes CASRSDREYGYTF.

This clone was seen only a few times. The rearrangement joins TRBV24-1 to TRBJ2-1; TRBD2 is a possible D gene (5 bases). The germline CDR1 and CDR2 sequences are KGHDR and SFDVKD. V lost 7 bases, J lost 9 bases, and 9 bases lay in between. The CDR3 contains 11 residues. CDR3 coding DNA: TGTGCCACCAGGGCTCGGGGTGAGCAGTTCTTC. Translating it yields CATRARGEQFF.

The V gene is TRBV19, the J gene TRBJ1-5; 9 positions match TRBD1. V shed 3 bases and J 5 bases; nucleotides not matched to a gene: 5. This CDR3 contains 15 residues. Germline lookup yields CDR1 LNHDA and CDR2 SQIVND (reference sequence). The CDR3 DNA sequence: TGTGCCAGTAGTATTAACAGGGGGCAAGATCAGCCCCAGCATTTT. It translates to CASSINRGQDQPQHF. Based on the CDR3 plus reference TRBV19 and TRBJ1-5, the full variable domain is DGGITQSPKYLFRKEGQNVTLSCEQNLNHDAMYWYRQDPGQGLRLIYYSQIVNDFQKGDIAEGYSVSREKKESFPLTVTSAQKNPTAFYLCASSINRGQDQPQHFGDGTRLSIL.

V gene TRBV10-3 combines with J gene TRBJ1-1, with D unresolved. The germline gives CDR1 ENHRY, CDR2 SYGVKD. The CDR3 is 11 residues long. Between the trimmed V and J ends, which lost 3 bases and 9 bases, there was a span of 8 bases. CDR3 residues: CAISDLRQAFF. The CDR3 nucleotides are TGTGCCATCAGTGATCTGCGGCAAGCTTTCTTT.

This sequence joins TRBV11-2 and TRBJ2-5; D is unresolved. Germline values: CDR1 SGHAT, CDR2 FQNNGV. V shed 6 bases and J shed 5 bases, with 13 bases lying between them. The CDR3 is 13 amino acids. CDR3 region: CASRHTNGETQYF. The CDR3 DNA reads as TGTGCCAGCAGGCACACTAACGGGGAGACCCAGTACTTC.

This clone occurred a few times. The V gene is TRBV2, the J gene TRBJ2-3, with 13 bases matching TRBD2. With 6 bases clipped from V and 4 bases from J, the junction kept 7 bases outside the gene matches. Germline loops: CDR1 SNHLY, CDR2 FYNNEI. This CDR3 spans 16 amino acids. The DNA of the CDR3 is TGTGCCAGCAGACCAACTAGCGGGGGGGCCTCAGATACGCAGTATTTT. Amino acid sequence: CASRPTSGGASDTQYF.

The rearrangement links TRBV25-1 to TRBJ1-4, with D maybe TRBD1 (5 bases). Trimming cost V 5 bases and J 8 bases, with 15 bases left between them. CDR3 length equals 14 residues. Germline lookup yields CDR1 MGHDK and CDR2 SYGVNS. CDR3 sequence reads: CASSTGQGWEKLFF. The CDR3 region has the DNA TGTGCCAGCAGTACCGGACAAGGGTGGGAAAAACTGTTTTTT. Variable domain in full (rest from reference TRBV25-1 and TRBJ1-4): EADIYQTPRYLVIGTGKKITLECSQTMGHDKMYWYQQDPGMELHLIHYSYGVNSTEKGDLSSESTVSRIRTEHFPLTLESARPSHTSQYLCASSTGQGWEKLFFGSGTQLSVL.

This clone was picked up one time. CDR3 in amino acids: CASSDALAGAYNEQFF. Written as DNA, the CDR3 is TGTGCCAGCAGTGACGCCCTAGCGGGGGCCTACAATGAGCAGTTCTTC. The chain uses TRBV6-2 or TRBV6-3 and TRBJ2-1, with 10 bases fitting TRBD2. The CDR3 runs to 16 residues. Germline V gene data show CDR1 as MNHEY and CDR2 as SVGEGT. With V trimmed by 5 bases and J by 2 bases, 6 bases remained unmatched.

This chain joins TRBV6-1 and TRBJ2-5; tentatively, D is TRBD1 (6 bases). The CDR3 totals 15 residues. Looked up from germline, CDR1 is MNHNS and CDR2 is SASEGT. Trimming took 1 base from V and 7 from J, leaving 16 bases between them. The CDR3 DNA is TGTGCCAGCAGTGAAGTGGGGGACACCCACGCGACCCAGTACTTC. It is translated as CASSEVGDTHATQYF.

This chain links TRBV10-3 with TRBJ1-3; the D is unclear. The CDR3 sequence is 16 residues long. Germline CDR1 is ENHRY and CDR2 is SYGVKD. V lost 0 bases to trimming and J lost 0 bases, with 9 bases between them. CDR3 bases: TGTGCCATCAGTGAGTCGACTTACAACTCTGGAAACACCATATATTTT. Encoded protein: CAISESTYNSGNTIYF.

The chain combines TRBV25-1 with TRBJ2-3; D gene ambiguous. This CDR3 is 12 amino acids long. V lost 3 bases and J 8 bases, leaving 9 bases between the germline ends. Germline CDR1 MGHDK, CDR2 SYGVNS. In nucleotides, the CDR3 is TGTGCCAGCAGTGAGTGGTCAGGTACGCAGTATTTT. This codes for CASSEWSGTQYF.

The gene calls are TRBV7-2 and TRBJ2-2; D is possibly TRBD2 (5 bases). The CDR3 is 16 residues long. Trimming removed 2 bases from V and 4 bases from J, with 14 bases in between. Per the germline V gene, CDR1 is SGHTA and CDR2 is FQGNSA. This CDR3 is CASSLKSGGSTGELFF. CDR3 nucleotides: TGTGCCAGCAGCTTAAAATCCGGTGGGAGCACCGGGGAGCTGTTTTTT.

The genes are TRBV7-8 and TRBJ1-2; no clear D. CDR1 and CDR2 (germline): SGHVS, FQNEAQ. Trimming stripped 4 bases from V and 0 bases from J, with 18 bases between. CDR3 length: 17 amino acids. Here the CDR3 reads CASSSTAGRPTNYGYTF. For the CDR3, the DNA is TGTGCCAGCAGCTCTACGGCCGGGAGGCCCACTAACTATGGCTACACCTTC.

In its sample, this clone was seen a few times. The genes are TRBV7-4 and TRBJ1-4, with 8 bases aligning to TRBD1. Germline-derived CDR1 and CDR2 are SGHVT and SQSDAQ. The V segment lost 7 bases and the J segment 7 bases; nucleotides outside the gene matches: 8. The CDR3 has 14 residues. The CDR3 protein is CASTRQGLGEKLFF. CDR3 nucleotides: TGTGCCAGCACCCGACAGGGGTTGGGTGAAAAACTGTTTTTT.

The chain carries TRBV18 and TRBJ2-1; D is unclear. The CDR3 consists of 15 residues. Germline CDR1 reads KGHSH; CDR2 reads LQKENI. Trimming cost V 2 bases and J 2 bases, with 10 bases left between them. The CDR3, as DNA: TGTGCCAGCTCACCAGAGAACCTAGCCTACAATGAGCAGTTCTTC. It is translated as CASSPENLAYNEQFF.

V is TRBV11-2 and J is TRBJ2-7; TRBD2 matches 8 bases. This CDR3 region has 16 residues. Germline CDR1 is SGHAT and CDR2 is FQNNGV. Unmatched junction bases numbered 6, after V lost 0 bases and J lost 2 bases. The CDR3 DNA reads TGTGCCAGCAGCTTAGATCTGACTAGCGCGACCTACGAGCAGTACTTC. It translates to CASSLDLTSATYEQYF.